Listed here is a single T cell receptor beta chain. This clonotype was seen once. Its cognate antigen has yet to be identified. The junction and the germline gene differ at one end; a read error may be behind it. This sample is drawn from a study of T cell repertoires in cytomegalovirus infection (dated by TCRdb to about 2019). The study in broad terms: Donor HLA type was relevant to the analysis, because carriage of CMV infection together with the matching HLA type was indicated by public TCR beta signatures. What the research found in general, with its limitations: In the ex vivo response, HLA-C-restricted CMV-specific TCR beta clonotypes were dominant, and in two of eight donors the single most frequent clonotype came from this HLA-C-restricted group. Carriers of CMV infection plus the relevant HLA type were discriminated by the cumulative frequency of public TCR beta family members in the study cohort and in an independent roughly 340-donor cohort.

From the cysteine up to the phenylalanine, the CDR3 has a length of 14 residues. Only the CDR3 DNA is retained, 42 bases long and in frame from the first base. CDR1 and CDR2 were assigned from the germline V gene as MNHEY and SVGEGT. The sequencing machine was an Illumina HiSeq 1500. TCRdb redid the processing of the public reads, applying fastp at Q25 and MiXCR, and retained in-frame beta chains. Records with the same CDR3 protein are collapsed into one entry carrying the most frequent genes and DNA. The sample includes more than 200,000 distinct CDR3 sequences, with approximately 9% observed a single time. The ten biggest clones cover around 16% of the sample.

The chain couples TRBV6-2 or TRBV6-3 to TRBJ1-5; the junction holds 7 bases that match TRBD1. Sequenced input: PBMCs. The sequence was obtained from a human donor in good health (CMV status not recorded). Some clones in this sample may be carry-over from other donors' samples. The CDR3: CASSYSGGKQPQHF. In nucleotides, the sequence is TGTGCCAGCAGTTACTCAGGGGGCAAGCAGCCCCAGCATTTT.